This entry concerns a single TCR beta chain. A read error may explain this, as a much larger clone is one base away. This specimen comes from a study of blood T cells in healthy people across ages. A sample-barcoded 5' primer and a J-beta primer mix were used in a second PCR of about 6 to 11 cycles. MiXCR, run by TCRdb on the 5' RACE reads, gives a single entry per CDR3 protein. The data hold some 790,000 distinct CDR3 sequences, with more than 25% observed a single time. This CDR3 spans 18 amino acids. Germline values: CDR1 LNHNV, CDR2 YYDKDF (reference sequence). The source of this sequence is a woman older than 75 in good health. The specimen was blood. The chain recombines TRBV15 with TRBJ2-1; 8 bases match TRBD2. The J call may be incorrect, as the DNA end agrees better with TRBJ2-7. Here the CDR3 reads CATSRGFSGVSSYNEQYF. CDR3 nucleotides: TGTGCCACCAGCAGAGGTTTTAGCGGGGTCAGCTCCTACAATGAGCAGTACTTC.